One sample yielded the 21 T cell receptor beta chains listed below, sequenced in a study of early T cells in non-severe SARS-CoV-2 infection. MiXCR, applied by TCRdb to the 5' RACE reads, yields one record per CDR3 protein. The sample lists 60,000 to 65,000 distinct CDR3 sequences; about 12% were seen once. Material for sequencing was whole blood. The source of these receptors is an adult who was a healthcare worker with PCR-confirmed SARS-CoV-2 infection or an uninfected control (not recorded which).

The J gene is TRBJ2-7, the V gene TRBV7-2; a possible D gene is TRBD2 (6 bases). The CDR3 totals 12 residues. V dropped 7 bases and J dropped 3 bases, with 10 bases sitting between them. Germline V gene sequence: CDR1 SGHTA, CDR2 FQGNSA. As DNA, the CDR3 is TGTGCCAGCATTGCCGGGGGCTACGAGCAGTACTTC. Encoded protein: CASIAGGYEQYF. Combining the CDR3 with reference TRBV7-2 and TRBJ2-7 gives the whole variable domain GAGVSQSPSNKVTEKGKDVELRCDPISGHTALYWYRQSLGQGLEFLIYFQGNSAPDKSGLPSDRFSAERTGGSVSTLTIQRTQQEDSAVYLCASIAGGYEQYFGPGTRLTVT.

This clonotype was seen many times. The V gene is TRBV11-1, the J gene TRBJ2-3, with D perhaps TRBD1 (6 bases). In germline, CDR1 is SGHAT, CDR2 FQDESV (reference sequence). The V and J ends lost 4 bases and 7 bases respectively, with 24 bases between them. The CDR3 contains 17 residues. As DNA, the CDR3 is TGTGCCAGCAGCTACGGACAGCCGATACGTATTCGTTATACGCAGTATTTT. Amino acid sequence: CASSYGQPIRIRYTQYF.

The CDR3 DNA reads as TGCAGCGTTGATTGGTTACTCCAAGAGACCCAGTACTTC. Its translation: CSVDWLLQETQYF. The rearrangement uses TRBV29-1 and TRBJ2-5, with D unresolved. Germline CDR1 reads SQVTM; CDR2 reads ANQGSEA. V was cut by 3 bases and J by 1 base, with 9 bases left in between. This CDR3 region has 13 residues.

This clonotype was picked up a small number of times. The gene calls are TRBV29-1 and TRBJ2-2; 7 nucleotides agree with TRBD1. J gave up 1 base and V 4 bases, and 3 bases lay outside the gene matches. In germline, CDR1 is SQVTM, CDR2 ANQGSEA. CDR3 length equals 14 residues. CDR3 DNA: TGCAGCGTTGGCCGGGACAGGAACACCGGGGAGCTGTTTTTT. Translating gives CSVGRDRNTGELFF.

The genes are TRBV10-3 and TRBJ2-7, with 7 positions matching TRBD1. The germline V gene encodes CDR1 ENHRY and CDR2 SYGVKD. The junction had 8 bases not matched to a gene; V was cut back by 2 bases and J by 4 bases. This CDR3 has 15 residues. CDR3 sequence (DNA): TGTGCCATCAGTGAGAAGATGGGACAGATGTACGAGCAGTACTTC. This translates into CAISEKMGQMYEQYF.

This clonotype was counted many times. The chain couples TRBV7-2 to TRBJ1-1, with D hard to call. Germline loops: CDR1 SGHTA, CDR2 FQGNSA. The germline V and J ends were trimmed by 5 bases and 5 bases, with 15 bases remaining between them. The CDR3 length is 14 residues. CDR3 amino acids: CASSRTWVLTEAFF. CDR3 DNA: TGTGCCAGCAGCCGCACGTGGGTTTTAACTGAAGCTTTCTTT.

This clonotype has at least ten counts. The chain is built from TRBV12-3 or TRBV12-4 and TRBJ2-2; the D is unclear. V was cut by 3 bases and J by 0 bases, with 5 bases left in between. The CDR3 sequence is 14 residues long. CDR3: CASSLNPNTGELFF. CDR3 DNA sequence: TGTGCCAGCAGTTTGAACCCGAACACCGGGGAGCTGTTTTTT.

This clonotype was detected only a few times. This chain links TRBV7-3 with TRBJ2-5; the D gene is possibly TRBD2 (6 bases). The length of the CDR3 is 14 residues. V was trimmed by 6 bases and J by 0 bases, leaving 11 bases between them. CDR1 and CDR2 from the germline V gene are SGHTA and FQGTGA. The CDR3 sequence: CASRGRPDQETQYF. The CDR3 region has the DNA TGTGCCAGCAGGGGGAGGCCGGACCAAGAGACCCAGTACTTC.

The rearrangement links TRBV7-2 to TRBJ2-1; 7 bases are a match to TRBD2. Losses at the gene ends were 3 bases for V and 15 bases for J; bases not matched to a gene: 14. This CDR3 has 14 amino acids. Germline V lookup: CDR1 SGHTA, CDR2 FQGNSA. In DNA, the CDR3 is TGTGCCAGCAGCTTGGTTGGAGGAAGCGGGGACTGGTTCTTC. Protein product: CASSLVGGSGDWFF. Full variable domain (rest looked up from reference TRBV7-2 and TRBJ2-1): GAGVSQSPSNKVTEKGKDVELRCDPISGHTALYWYRQSLGQGLEFLIYFQGNSAPDKSGLPSDRFSAERTGGSVSTLTIQRTQQEDSAVYLCASSLVGGSGDWFFGPGTRLTVL.

Here the CDR3 DNA reads TGTGCCAGCAGCTTATTCGCAGGGGCGCACACTGAAGCTTTCTTT. Translating it yields CASSLFAGAHTEAFF. The chain couples TRBV7-2 to TRBJ1-1, with D maybe TRBD1 (6 bases). Trimming cost V 2 bases and J 3 bases, with 13 bases left between them. The CDR3 spans 15 residues. Germline lookup yields CDR1 SGHTA and CDR2 FQGNSA.

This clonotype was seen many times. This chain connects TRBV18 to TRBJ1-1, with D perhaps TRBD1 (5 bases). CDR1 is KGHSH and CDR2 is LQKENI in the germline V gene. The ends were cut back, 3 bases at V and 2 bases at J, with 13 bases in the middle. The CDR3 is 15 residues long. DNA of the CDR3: TGTGCCAGCTCACCTGGGGCTGGGGGAAACACTGAAGCTTTCTTT. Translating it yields CASSPGAGGNTEAFF.

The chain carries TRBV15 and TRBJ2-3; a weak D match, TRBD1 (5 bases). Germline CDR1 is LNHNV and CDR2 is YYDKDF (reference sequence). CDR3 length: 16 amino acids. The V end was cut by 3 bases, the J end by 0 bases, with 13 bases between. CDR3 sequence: CATSSFLGESTDTQYF. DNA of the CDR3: TGTGCCACCAGCAGCTTCTTAGGGGAAAGCACAGATACGCAGTATTTT.

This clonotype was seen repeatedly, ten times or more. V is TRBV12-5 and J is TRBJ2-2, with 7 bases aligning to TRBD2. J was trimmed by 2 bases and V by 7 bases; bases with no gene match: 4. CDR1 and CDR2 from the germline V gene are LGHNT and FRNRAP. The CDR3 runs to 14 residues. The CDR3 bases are TGTGCTAGTGAGCGGGGAGATAACACCGGGGAGCTGTTTTTT. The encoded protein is CASERGDNTGELFF.

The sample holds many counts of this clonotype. This CDR3 reads CASSVDRAPLHF. CDR3 sequence (DNA): TGTGCCAGCAGTGTGGACAGGGCACCCCTCCACTTT. The J gene is TRBJ1-6, the V gene TRBV6-2 or TRBV6-3; 8 nucleotides match TRBD1. The CDR3 has 12 residues. The junction had 2 bases not matched to a gene; V was cut back by 5 bases and J by 11 bases. Germline lookup yields CDR1 MNHEY and CDR2 SVGEGT.

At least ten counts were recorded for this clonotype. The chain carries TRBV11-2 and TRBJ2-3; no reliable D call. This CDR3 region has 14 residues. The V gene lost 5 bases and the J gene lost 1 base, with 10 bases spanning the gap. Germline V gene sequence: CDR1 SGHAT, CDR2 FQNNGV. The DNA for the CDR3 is TGTGCCAGCAGCCCCAACTACGGCACAGATACGCAGTATTTT. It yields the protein CASSPNYGTDTQYF.

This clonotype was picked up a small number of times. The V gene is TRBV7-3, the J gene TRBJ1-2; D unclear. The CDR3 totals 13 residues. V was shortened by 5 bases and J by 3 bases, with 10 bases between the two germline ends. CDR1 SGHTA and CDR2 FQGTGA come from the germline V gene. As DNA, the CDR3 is TGTGCCAGCAGCCGTACACCAGACTATGGCTACACCTTC. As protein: CASSRTPDYGYTF.

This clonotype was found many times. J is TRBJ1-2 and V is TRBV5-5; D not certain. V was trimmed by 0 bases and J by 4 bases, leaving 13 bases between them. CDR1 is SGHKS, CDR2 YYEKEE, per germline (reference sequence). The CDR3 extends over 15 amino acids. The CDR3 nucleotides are TGTGCCAGCAGCTTGGGGCCTCAGGAGCCCTATGGCTACACCTTC. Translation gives CASSLGPQEPYGYTF.

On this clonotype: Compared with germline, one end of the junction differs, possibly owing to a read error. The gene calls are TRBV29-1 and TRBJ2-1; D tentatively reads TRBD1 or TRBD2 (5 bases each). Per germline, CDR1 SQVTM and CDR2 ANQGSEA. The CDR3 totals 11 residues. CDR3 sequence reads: CSAGTVLSPPF. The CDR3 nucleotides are TGCAGCGCCGGGACCGTGCTAAGCCCTCCCTTC.

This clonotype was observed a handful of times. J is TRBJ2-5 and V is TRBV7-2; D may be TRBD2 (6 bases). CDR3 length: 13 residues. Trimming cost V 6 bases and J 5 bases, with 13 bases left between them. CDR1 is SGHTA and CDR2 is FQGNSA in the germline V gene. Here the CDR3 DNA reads TGTGCCAGCAGGGGGGGTGGATGGGAGACCCAGTACTTC. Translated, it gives CASRGGGWETQYF.

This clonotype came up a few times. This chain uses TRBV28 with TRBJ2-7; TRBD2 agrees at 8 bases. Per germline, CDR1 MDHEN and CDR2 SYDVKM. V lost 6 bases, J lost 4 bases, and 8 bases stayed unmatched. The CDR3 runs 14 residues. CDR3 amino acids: CASRRSGMDYEQYF. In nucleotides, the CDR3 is TGTGCCAGCAGACGTAGCGGGATGGATTACGAGCAGTACTTC.

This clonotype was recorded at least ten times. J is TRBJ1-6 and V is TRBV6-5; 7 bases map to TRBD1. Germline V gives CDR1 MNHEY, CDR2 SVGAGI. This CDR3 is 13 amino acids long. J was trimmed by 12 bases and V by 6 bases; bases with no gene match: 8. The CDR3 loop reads CASRGIQGLPLHF. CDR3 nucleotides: TGTGCCAGCAGGGGAATACAGGGGTTACCCCTCCACTTT.